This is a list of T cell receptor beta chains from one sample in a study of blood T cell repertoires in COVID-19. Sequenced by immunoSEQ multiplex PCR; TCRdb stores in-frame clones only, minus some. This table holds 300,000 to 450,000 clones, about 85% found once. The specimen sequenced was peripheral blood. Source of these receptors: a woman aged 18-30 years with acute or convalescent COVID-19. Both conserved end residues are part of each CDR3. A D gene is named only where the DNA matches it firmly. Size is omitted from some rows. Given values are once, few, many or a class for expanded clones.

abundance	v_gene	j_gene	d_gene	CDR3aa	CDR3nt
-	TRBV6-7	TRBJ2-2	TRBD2	CASSYSTEGIPGGPDGELFF	TGTGCCAGCAGTTACTCTACCGAGGGGATACCGGGAGGGCCGGACGGGGAGCTGTTTTTT
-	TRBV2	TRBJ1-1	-	CASGRSTMNTEAFF	TGTGCCAGCGGTAGATCCACCATGAACACTGAAGCTTTCTTT
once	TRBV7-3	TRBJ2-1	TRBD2	CASSLRSREGEQFF	TGTGCCAGCAGCTTAAGGTCTAGGGAGGGTGAGCAGTTCTTC
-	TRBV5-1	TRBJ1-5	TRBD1	CASSLGPSDRDNQPQHF	TGCGCCAGCAGCTTGGGGCCCTCGGACAGGGACAATCAGCCCCAGCATTTT
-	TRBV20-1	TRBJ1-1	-	CSASVPGRGANTEAFF	TGCAGTGCTAGTGTGCCCGGACGGGGGGCCAACACTGAAGCTTTCTTT
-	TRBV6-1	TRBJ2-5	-	CASSELGSGQTQYF	TGTGCCAGCAGTGAATTAGGGTCAGGGCAAACCCAGTACTTC
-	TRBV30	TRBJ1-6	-	CAWSVLQGDSPLHF	TGTGCCTGGAGTGTATTGCAGGGTGATTCACCCCTCCACTTT
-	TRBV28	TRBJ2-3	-	CASSPGSGLGTDTQYF	TGTGCCAGCAGTCCCGGTAGCGGATTAGGCACAGATACGCAGTATTTT
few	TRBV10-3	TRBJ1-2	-	CAISESAGLYGYTF	TGTGCCATCAGTGAGTCTGCAGGGCTCTATGGCTACACCTTC
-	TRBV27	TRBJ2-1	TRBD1	CASSLTGADEQFF	TGTGCCAGCAGTTTAACAGGGGCGGATGAGCAGTTCTTC
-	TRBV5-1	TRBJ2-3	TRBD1	CASSLVSGGSTDTQYF	TGCGCCAGCAGCTTGGTATCAGGGGGTAGCACAGATACGCAGTATTTT
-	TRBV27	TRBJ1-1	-	CASSLLRNTEAFF	TGTGCCAGCAGTTTGCTACGGAACACTGAAGCTTTCTTT
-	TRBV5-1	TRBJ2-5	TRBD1	CASTGFQGEEAQYF	TGCGCCAGCACTGGGTTCCAGGGGGAAGAGGCCCAGTACTTC
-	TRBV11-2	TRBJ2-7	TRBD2	CASSSSTWTSGPYEQYF	TGTGCCAGCAGCTCCTCCACCTGGACTAGCGGTCCCTACGAGCAGTACTTC